The 19 T cell receptor beta chains presented below share a single source sample, sequenced in a study of blood T cells in healthy people across ages. Combining a sample-barcoded 5' primer with a J-beta primer mix, a second PCR ran for roughly 7 to 12 cycles. TCRdb reprocessed the 5' RACE reads with MiXCR, giving one entry per CDR3 protein. The table includes roughly 800,000 distinct CDR3 sequences, roughly 64% detected once. The sequencing sample was made of blood. Receptor source: a man younger than 45 in good health.

The CDR3 here is CASEALAGGSNEQFF. The CDR3 DNA is TGTGCCAGCGAGGCCTTAGCGGGGGGGTCGAATGAGCAGTTCTTC. This chain links TRBV11-2 with TRBJ2-1, with 11 positions matching TRBD2. The CDR3 length is 15 residues. Germline trimming cut 8 bases from V and 7 bases from J; bases unmatched to any gene: 10. Per germline, CDR1 SGHAT and CDR2 FQNNGV.

This clonotype was found many times. The chain is built from TRBV6-5 and TRBJ1-5; possible D gene TRBD1, 6 bases. Germline CDR1 reads MNHEY; CDR2 reads SVGAGI. The CDR3 sequence is 14 residues long. V was trimmed by 8 bases and J by 5 bases, leaving 16 bases between them. The CDR3 spells CASSRNREHQPQHF. CDR3 nucleotides: TGTGCCAGCTCGCGCAACAGGGAACATCAGCCCCAGCATTTT.

The chain carries TRBV12-3 or TRBV12-4 and TRBJ1-1, with D unclear. The CDR3 covers 12 residues. V lost 2 bases and J 11 bases, leaving 12 bases between the germline ends. CDR3 DNA sequence: TGTGCCAGCAGTTTACCAGAGAATGGGGCTTTCTTT. Its protein is CASSLPENGAFF.

Only a few counts were recorded for this clonotype. The chain has TRBV9 and TRBJ2-1, with 11 bases identical to TRBD2. Germline V gives CDR1 SGDLS, CDR2 YYNGEE. Trimming cost V 0 bases and J 6 bases; bases outside gene matches: 5. The CDR3 length is 16 residues. CDR3: CASSVAGTSGINEQFF. The DNA of the CDR3 is TGTGCCAGCAGCGTAGCCGGGACTAGCGGTATCAATGAGCAGTTCTTC.

Details on this clonotype: One end of the junction is discordant with germline, which a read error may explain. This sequence joins TRBV28 and TRBJ2-7, with D perhaps being TRBD1 or TRBD2 (5 bases each). From germline, CDR1 is MDHEN and CDR2 SYDVKM. The CDR3 contains 13 residues. The chain's CDR3 is CASKATIQGGQYF. The CDR3 DNA reads as TGTGCCAGCAAGGCCACTATCCAGGGCGGGCAGTACTTT.

The chain combines TRBV4-1 with TRBJ1-2, with D tentatively TRBD1 (5 bases). Germline CDR1 is MGHRA and CDR2 is YSYEKL. This CDR3 contains 15 residues. The V end was cut by 0 bases, the J end by 8 bases, with 16 bases between. The CDR3 protein is CASSQDAGNSGGYTF. The CDR3 coding sequence is TGCGCCAGCAGCCAAGACGCAGGGAACTCGGGAGGCTACACCTTC.

CDR3 sequence (DNA): TGTGCCAGCAGCCAAGTACCAGGGGGCGACGGGACCCAGTACTTC. Translation: CASSQVPGGDGTQYF. V and J are TRBV14 and TRBJ2-4, with TRBD1 matching over 8 bases. TRBJ2-5 matches the DNA end more closely, so the J call is doubtful. This CDR3 has 15 amino acids. Germline V CDR1 and CDR2: SGHDN, FVKESK.

This clonotype was counted a few times. The V gene is TRBV3-1, the J gene TRBJ2-4, with D maybe TRBD2 (5 bases). The assigned J gene may be wrong: the sequence end matches TRBJ2-7 better. The germline V gene encodes CDR1 LGHDT and CDR2 YNNKEL (reference sequence). The CDR3 spans 14 residues. The CDR3 region is CASSQGRASYEQYF. The CDR3 DNA reads TGTGCCAGCAGCCAAGGGCGGGCGTCCTACGAGCAGTACTTC.

V usage is TRBV29-1 and J usage is TRBJ1-5; D is undetermined. Looked up from germline, CDR1 is SQVTM and CDR2 is ANQGSEA. Between the trimmed V and J ends, which lost 7 bases and 6 bases, there was a span of 16 bases. The CDR3 has 13 residues. The DNA of the CDR3 is TGCAGCGGGCAGGTGGCGCAAGGTCAGCCCCAGCATTTT. Protein product: CSGQVAQGQPQHF.

The chain couples TRBV7-2 to TRBJ2-3; 10 bases are a match to TRBD2. The CDR3 has 17 amino acids. The germline gives CDR1 SGHTA, CDR2 FQGNSA. With V trimmed by 6 bases and J by 4 bases, 13 bases remained unmatched. For the CDR3, the DNA is TGTGCCAGCAGAAGGGGTAGCGGGGGGTTTTGGTCAGATACGCAGTATTTT. Amino acids: CASRRGSGGFWSDTQYF.

This chain connects TRBV5-1 to TRBJ2-7; TRBD1 might be the D (5 bases). The CDR3 contains 14 residues. The V end was cut by 2 bases, the J end by 6 bases, with 15 bases between. Germline loops: CDR1 SGHRS, CDR2 YFSETQ. CDR3 bases: TGCGCCAGCAGCTTCCAGCAGGGTTCTGGCGAGCAGTACTTC. This encodes CASSFQQGSGEQYF.

The gene calls are TRBV27 and TRBJ2-1, with 8 bases identical to TRBD2. Germline assignment: CDR1 MNHEY and CDR2 SMNVEV (reference sequence). This CDR3 comprises 15 residues. V dropped 7 bases and J dropped 6; count of bases not matched to a gene: 11. The CDR3 bases are TGTGCCAGCAACCCCTTAGGACTAGCTCTCAATGAGCAGTTCTTC. This translates into CASNPLGLALNEQFF.

This clonotype has at least ten counts. The chain links TRBV15 to TRBJ2-5; no definite D call. Germline V lookup: CDR1 LNHNV, CDR2 YYDKDF (reference sequence). The CDR3 covers 13 residues. Between the trimmed V and J ends, which lost 8 bases and 1 base, there was a span of 11 bases. This CDR3 is CATPRWTQETQYF. The DNA of the CDR3 is TGTGCCACCCCTCGGTGGACCCAAGAGACCCAGTACTTC.

For this clonotype: One end of the junction does not line up with germline, which may come from a read error. The chain links TRBV7-2 to TRBJ1-2; TRBD1 matches at 7 bases. Germline lookup yields CDR1 SGHTA and CDR2 FQGNSA. The CDR3 is 16 amino acids. The CDR3 loop is CAGSLGGREVDYGYTF. CDR3 bases: TGTGCCGGCAGCTTAGGGGGCAGGGAGGTTGACTATGGCTACACCTTC.

This CDR3 is CASSDQGDVAYEQYF. In DNA form, the CDR3 reads TGTGCCAGCAGTGATCAGGGAGACGTTGCCTACGAGCAGTACTTC. The rearrangement joins TRBV6-1 to TRBJ2-7; the D gene could be TRBD1 or TRBD2 (5 bases each). Germline V gene lookup returns CDR1 MNHNS and CDR2 SASEGT. With 3 bases removed from V and 2 bases from J, the gap between germline ends came to 14 bases. This CDR3 comprises 15 residues.

This chain connects TRBV20-1 to TRBJ2-1, with TRBD2 matching 10 bases. With the DNA end fitting TRBJ2-7 better, the J assignment may be wrong. The CDR3 is made up of 14 amino acids. CDR1 is DFQATT, CDR2 SNEGSKA, per germline (reference sequence). CDR3 nucleotides: TGCAGTGCTCACAAGAGCGGGAGGGCCAACGAGCAGTACTTC. Its protein product is CSAHKSGRANEQYF.

This sequence joins TRBV7-2 and TRBJ2-1, with TRBD1 as a possible D gene (5 bases). CDR1 is SGHTA, CDR2 FQGNSA, per germline. V shed 1 base and J shed 9 bases, with 16 bases lying between them. The CDR3 has 15 residues. The CDR3 sequence: CASSLERTGLLEQFF. CDR3 nucleotide sequence: TGTGCCAGCAGCTTAGAAAGAACAGGCCTACTTGAGCAGTTCTTC.

The J gene is TRBJ1-4, the V gene TRBV20-1; no reliable D call. V lost 3 bases, J lost 1 base, and 9 bases lay in between. CDR3 length: 14 amino acids. Germline assignment: CDR1 DFQATT and CDR2 SNEGSKA (reference sequence). This CDR3 is CSARRQVTNEKLFF. DNA for the CDR3: TGCAGTGCTAGGAGACAAGTAACTAATGAAAAACTGTTTTTT.

The table lists this clonotype with a few counts. Here the CDR3 reads CSASRTSGSYNEQFF. The CDR3 DNA is TGCAGTGCTAGTAGGACTAGCGGGTCATACAATGAGCAGTTCTTC. The V call is TRBV20-1, the J call TRBJ2-1; 11 bases match TRBD2. The CDR3 spans 15 residues. J gave up 4 bases and V 3 bases, and 5 bases lay outside the gene matches. Germline V CDR1 and CDR2: DFQATT, SNEGSKA (reference sequence).